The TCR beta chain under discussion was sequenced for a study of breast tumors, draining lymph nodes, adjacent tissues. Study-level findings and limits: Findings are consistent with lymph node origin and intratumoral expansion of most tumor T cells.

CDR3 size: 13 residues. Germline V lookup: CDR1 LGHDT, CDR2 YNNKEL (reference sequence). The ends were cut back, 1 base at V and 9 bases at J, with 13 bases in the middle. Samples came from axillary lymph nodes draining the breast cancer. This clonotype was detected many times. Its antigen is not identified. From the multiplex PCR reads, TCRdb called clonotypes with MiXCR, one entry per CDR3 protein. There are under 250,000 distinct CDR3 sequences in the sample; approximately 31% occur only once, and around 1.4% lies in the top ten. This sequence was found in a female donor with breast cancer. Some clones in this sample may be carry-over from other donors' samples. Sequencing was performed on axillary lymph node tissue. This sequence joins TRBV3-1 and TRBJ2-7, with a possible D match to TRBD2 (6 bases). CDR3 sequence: CASSQGLVFAQYF. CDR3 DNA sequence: TGTGCCAGCAGCCAAGGACTAGTCTTCGCGCAGTACTTC.